These T cell receptor beta chains were read from a single sample in a study of PD-L1 blockade in urothelial cancer. Only in-frame clones appear in the TCRdb table, and some are missing; sequencing was by immunoSEQ multiplex PCR. The repertoire holds roughly 16,000 clones, about 88% seen once, with 12% in the top ten. The material was PBMCs, obtained around atezolizumab (anti-PD-L1) treatment. Receptors were obtained from a man between 65 and 80 years old with urothelial cancer. CDR3s include the opening cysteine and the closing phenylalanine or tryptophan. D genes are given only for firm matches. The size field is filled for only some rows; it gives once, few, many or a size class.

D: -; J: TRBJ1-1; V: TRBV5-4; size: -; DNA: TGTGCCAGCAGCCGGGACTACACTGAAGCTTTCTTT; CDR3: CASSRDYTEAFF
D: -; J: TRBJ2-3; V: TRBV9; size: -; DNA: TGTGCCAGCAGCGTAGGGGGCAGCACAGATACGCAGTATTTT; CDR3: CASSVGGSTDTQYF
D: -; J: TRBJ1-1; V: TRBV6-5; size: -; DNA: TGTGCCAGCACCCCGAGGCAGAACACTGAAGCTTTCTTT; CDR3: CASTPRQNTEAFF
D: -; J: TRBJ2-1; V: TRBV5-1; size: -; DNA: TGCGCCAGCAGCCCTTTTGACAGCCGTGAGCAGTTCTTC; CDR3: CASSPFDSREQFF
D: TRBD1; J: TRBJ1-5; V: TRBV19; size: -; DNA: TGTGCCAGTAGTAAGGACAGGGGTGGCAATCAGCCCCAGCATTTT; CDR3: CASSKDRGGNQPQHF
D: -; J: TRBJ1-6; V: TRBV5-1; size: -; DNA: TGCGCCAGCAGCTTCGAGTCTAATTCACCCCTCCACTTT; CDR3: CASSFESNSPLHF
D: TRBD1; J: TRBJ1-1; V: TRBV5-8; size: once; DNA: TGTGCCAGCAGCTGGGGGACAGGGTGGACTGAAGCTTTCTTT; CDR3: CASSWGTGWTEAFF
D: -; J: TRBJ2-3; V: TRBV9; size: -; DNA: TGTGCCAGCAGCGTAGGGCAGGGCACAGATACGCAGTATTTT; CDR3: CASSVGQGTDTQYF
D: TRBD2; J: TRBJ2-7; V: TRBV7-9; size: -; DNA: TGTGCCAGCAGCTCGGGACTAGCGGGTTATAGCTCCTACGAGCAGTACTTC; CDR3: CASSSGLAGYSSYEQYF
D: TRBD2; J: TRBJ2-3; V: TRBV10-3; size: -; DNA: TGTGCCATCAGTGACTCCGGGGGGGGTTGGGATACGCAGTATTTT; CDR3: CAISDSGGGWDTQYF
D: -; J: TRBJ1-5; V: TRBV10-2; size: -; DNA: TGCGCCAGCAGTTACAGTGGTTCCGATCAGCCCCAGCATTTT; CDR3: CASSYSGSDQPQHF
D: TRBD1; J: TRBJ1-3; V: TRBV6-5; size: once; DNA: TGTGCCAGCACTCAACAGGGGACTGGAAACACCATATATTTT; CDR3: CASTQQGTGNTIYF
D: TRBD2; J: TRBJ2-5; V: TRBV7-6; size: -; DNA: TGTGCCAGCAGACTAACGACCTTGGGTAGCGGGTTATCTCAAGAGACCCAGTACTTC; CDR3: CASRLTTLGSGLSQETQYF
D: TRBD2; J: TRBJ2-1; V: TRBV29-1; size: -; DNA: TGCAGCATCTCCGGGGGGTCGGTGGGTAATGAGCAGTTCTTC; CDR3: CSISGGSVGNEQFF
D: -; J: TRBJ1-5; V: TRBV5-1; size: -; DNA: TGCGCCAGCAGCCGAGAGGGATCGAGCAATCAGCCCCAGCATTTT; CDR3: CASSREGSSNQPQHF
D: -; J: TRBJ1-1; V: TRBV10-1; size: -; DNA: TGCGCCAGCAGTGAGTCTAGCCCGGGATCTGAAGCTTTCTTT; CDR3: CASSESSPGSEAFF
D: -; J: TRBJ1-4; V: TRBV12-5; size: few; DNA: TGTGCTAGCGGTCCCGGTGGTAGAGAAAAACTGTTTTTT; CDR3: CASGPGGREKLFF
D: TRBD2; J: TRBJ2-3; V: TRBV28; size: once; DNA: TGTGCCAGCAGTACCGGCGGGGGGAACACAGATACGCAGTATTTT; CDR3: CASSTGGGNTDTQYF
D: -; J: TRBJ1-2; V: TRBV6-6; size: -; DNA: TGTGCCAGCAGTTACTCCCAGGGAATGAACGAGGGCTACACCTTC; CDR3: CASSYSQGMNEGYTF
D: TRBD1; J: TRBJ1-5; V: TRBV28; size: -; DNA: TGTGCCAGCAGCACCACAGGGGGCTCGGGTCAGCCCCAGCATTTT; CDR3: CASSTTGGSGQPQHF
D: TRBD2; J: TRBJ2-3; V: TRBV7-9; size: -; DNA: TGTGCCAGCAGGAAAGGACTAGCCGAAACGCAGTATTTT; CDR3: CASRKGLAETQYF
D: -; J: TRBJ2-7; V: TRBV6-1; size: -; DNA: TGTGCCAGCGGAGAGGGGGACGAGCAGTACTTC; CDR3: CASGEGDEQYF
D: TRBD1; J: TRBJ2-7; V: TRBV5-6; size: -; DNA: TGTGCCAGCAGCAGGAGGACAGGGCCCGAGCAGTACTTC; CDR3: CASSRRTGPEQYF
D: -; J: TRBJ1-1; V: TRBV28; size: -; DNA: TGTGCCAGCAGTTTAAGGACACGAACTGAAGCTTTCTTT; CDR3: CASSLRTRTEAFF
D: -; J: TRBJ2-7; V: TRBV10-1; size: few; DNA: TGCGCCAGCAGTAACAGTCGGGAGCAGTACTTC; CDR3: CASSNSREQYF
D: TRBD1; J: TRBJ1-6; V: TRBV9; size: -; DNA: TGTGCCAGCAGCGCGGGACAGGGAAGATCACCCCTCCACTTT; CDR3: CASSAGQGRSPLHF
D: -; J: TRBJ2-1; V: TRBV2; size: once; DNA: TGTGCCAGCAGTGATGGGGACTTAAACAATGAGCAGTTCTTC; CDR3: CASSDGDLNNEQFF
D: -; J: TRBJ2-2; V: TRBV5-4; size: -; DNA: TGTGCCAGCAGCTCCCGCCCCCCGGGGGATCACACCGGGGAGCTGTTTTTT; CDR3: CASSSRPPGDHTGELFF
D: -; J: TRBJ2-2; V: TRBV15; size: -; DNA: TGTGCCACCAGCAGCCTCAGGGGCACCGGGGAGCTGTTTTTT; CDR3: CATSSLRGTGELFF
D: -; J: TRBJ1-2; V: TRBV30; size: -; DNA: TGTGCCTGGAGTGACCCCACGGACAGTCTGGACTATGGCTACACCTTC; CDR3: CAWSDPTDSLDYGYTF
D: -; J: TRBJ2-1; V: TRBV4-1; size: -; DNA: TGCGCCAGCAGCCAAGATCGTGGGGCCCCCTACAATGAGCAGTTCTTC; CDR3: CASSQDRGAPYNEQFF
D: TRBD1; J: TRBJ1-3; V: TRBV14; size: -; DNA: TGTGCCAGCAGGGGGGACAGGGTGATATATGGAAACACCATATATTTT; CDR3: CASRGDRVIYGNTIYF
D: TRBD1; J: TRBJ2-1; V: TRBV28; size: -; DNA: TGTGCCAGCAGTTTTTCGAGGGGGCCGGTCAATGAGCAGTTCTTC; CDR3: CASSFSRGPVNEQFF
D: -; J: TRBJ2-3; V: TRBV29-1; size: -; DNA: TGCAGCGTTGAAGGCCAGGGAAGAGATACGCAGTATTTT; CDR3: CSVEGQGRDTQYF
D: -; J: TRBJ1-2; V: TRBV13; size: -; DNA: TGTGCCAGCAGCTTAGGCCTCAGGGCGGTCTATGGCTACACCTTC; CDR3: CASSLGLRAVYGYTF
D: -; J: TRBJ1-3; V: TRBV6-1; size: -; DNA: TGTGCCAGCAGTGAAGCGCTTCTGGCAGCTGGAAACACCATATATTTT; CDR3: CASSEALLAAGNTIYF
D: TRBD1; J: TRBJ2-3; V: TRBV11-2; size: -; DNA: TGTGCCAGCAGCCGAACAGGGGCTACCTCGGGAGATACGCAGTATTTT; CDR3: CASSRTGATSGDTQYF
D: -; J: TRBJ2-7; V: TRBV10-3; size: -; DNA: TGTGCCATCAGTGACAGGGTCAGGGGTCGACACGGGGACGAGCAGTACTTC; CDR3: CAISDRVRGRHGDEQYF
D: TRBD1; J: TRBJ2-1; V: TRBV18; size: few; DNA: TGTGCCAGCTCACTGCCAGGGGGTACCTACAATGAGCAGTTCTTC; CDR3: CASSLPGGTYNEQFF
D: TRBD1; J: TRBJ1-6; V: TRBV27; size: -; DNA: TGTGCCAGCAGAGATTACAGGGGGACTGGTTCACCCCTCCACTTT; CDR3: CASRDYRGTGSPLHF
D: -; J: TRBJ2-2; V: TRBV4-2; size: -; DNA: TGTGCCAGCAGCCAAGAACGGGGATTGAACACCGGGGAGCTGTTTTTT; CDR3: CASSQERGLNTGELFF
D: -; J: TRBJ2-1; V: TRBV28; size: -; DNA: TGTGCCAGCAGTTCCCCTCAGGTGAGCTACAATGAGCAGTTCTTC; CDR3: CASSSPQVSYNEQFF
D: -; J: TRBJ1-5; V: TRBV5-1; size: -; DNA: TGCGCCAGCAGCAAGACAATTCCCCAGCATTTT; CDR3: CASSKTIPQHF
D: -; J: TRBJ2-4; V: TRBV10-3; size: -; DNA: TGTGCCATCAGGGATACTAGCTCAGCCAAAAACATTCAGTACTTC; CDR3: CAIRDTSSAKNIQYF
D: TRBD2; J: TRBJ2-3; V: TRBV12-5; size: -; DNA: TGTGCTAGTGGTTTGGTACTTCGCGGGGGGAGCACAGATACGCAGTATTTT; CDR3: CASGLVLRGGSTDTQYF
D: TRBD1; J: TRBJ1-5; V: TRBV5-5; size: -; DNA: TGTGCCAGCAGCTTGGACGGGACAGAGTATCAGCCCCAGCATTTT; CDR3: CASSLDGTEYQPQHF
D: -; J: TRBJ2-1; V: TRBV19; size: -; DNA: TGTGCCAGTACTCAGGGTAGCAATGAGCAGTTCTTC; CDR3: CASTQGSNEQFF
D: -; J: TRBJ1-1; V: TRBV10-3; size: -; DNA: TGTGCCATCAGTGCCACGAACGTAGTAGCTTTCTTT; CDR3: CAISATNVVAFF
D: TRBD1; J: TRBJ2-7; V: TRBV10-1; size: few; DNA: TGCGCCAGCAGCAGGGGGTACGAGCAGTACTTC; CDR3: CASSRGYEQYF
D: -; J: TRBJ2-1; V: TRBV6-4; size: -; DNA: TGTGCCAGCAGTGAATTGCCGGGTAATGAGCAGTTCTTC; CDR3: CASSELPGNEQFF
D: -; J: TRBJ2-3; V: TRBV18; size: -; DNA: TGTGCCAGCTCACCACCTGTCTTAGATACGCAGTATTTT; CDR3: CASSPPVLDTQYF
D: -; J: TRBJ1-1; V: TRBV6-6; size: -; DNA: TGTGCCAGCAGCCTACCGGGACAAGCTGAAGCTTTCTTT; CDR3: CASSLPGQAEAFF
D: TRBD1; J: TRBJ2-7; V: TRBV19; size: -; DNA: TGTGCCAGTAAAGAGGGGGCATCGGCCTACGAGCAGTACTTC; CDR3: CASKEGASAYEQYF
D: -; J: TRBJ1-1; V: TRBV9; size: -; DNA: TGTGCCAGCAGCGTAGGGGGCGCGGGGGTTTTGTGGACTGAAGCTTTCTTT; CDR3: CASSVGGAGVLWTEAFF
D: TRBD1; J: TRBJ1-6; V: TRBV4-1; size: -; DNA: TGCGCCAGCAGCGACAGGGGCGCGGAGAATTCACCCCTCCACTTT; CDR3: CASSDRGAENSPLHF
D: TRBD2; J: TRBJ2-1; V: TRBV11-2; size: once; DNA: TGTGCCAGCAGCTGGGGGACTAGCGGGGGAGGGAATGAGCAGTTCTTC; CDR3: CASSWGTSGGGNEQFF
D: TRBD1; J: TRBJ2-2; V: TRBV5-1; size: -; DNA: TGCGCCAGCAGTAAACAGGGGGCGAGCCGGGAGCTGTTTTTT; CDR3: CASSKQGASRELFF
D: -; J: TRBJ2-2; V: TRBV21-1; size: -; DNA: TGTGCCAGCAGCAAACTTTCGGGACAGGGTAGTCGGGAGCTGTTTTTT; CDR3: CASSKLSGQGSRELFF
D: TRBD1; J: TRBJ1-6; V: TRBV5-1; size: few; DNA: TGCGCCAGCAGCCCCCAGGGGGACAGTAATTCACCCCTCCACTTT; CDR3: CASSPQGDSNSPLHF
D: TRBD1; J: TRBJ1-1; V: TRBV7-9; size: few; DNA: TGTGCCAGCAGAGACCGGGACAGGGCCTGGGATGAAGCTTTCTTT; CDR3: CASRDRDRAWDEAFF